This is a list of T cell receptor beta chains from one sample in a study of cytomegalovirus exposure and HLA in healthy donors. Produced via immunoSEQ multiplex PCR; TCRdb's table is partial and in-frame only. This sample has about 34,000 clones, with roughly 80% found just once. Material: PBMCs. These receptors all come from a woman aged 18-30 years in good health and CMV-seropositive. Each CDR3 is given with its conserved first and last residue. The D gene is left open where the match is weak. Expanded clones get a size class; other rows say once, few or many, or leave the size out.

J,V,D,size,DNA,CDR3
TRBJ1-2,TRBV28,.,.,TGTGCCAGCAGTTCACCGACACCCACAGGACCCTACTATGGCTACACCTTC,CASSSPTPTGPYYGYTF
TRBJ2-7,TRBV7-9,TRBD1,.,TGTGCCAGCAGCCTGGGACAGGGGGTGGACGAGCAGTACTTC,CASSLGQGVDEQYF
TRBJ2-1,TRBV5-1,TRBD2,.,TGCGCCAGCAGCCCTAGACTAGCGGGAGCGATCAATGAGCAGTTCTTC,CASSPRLAGAINEQFF
TRBJ2-5,TRBV6-1,.,.,TGTGCCAGCAGTTCGGAGACCCAGTACTTC,CASSSETQYF
TRBJ2-7,TRBV2,.,.,TGTGCCAGCAGTGAAGCCAGACTAGAGAGGCTGTACTTC,CASSEARLERLYF
TRBJ1-6,TRBV19,.,.,TGTGCCAGTAGTATGAGCGGAAATTCACCCCTCCACTTT,CASSMSGNSPLHF
TRBJ1-2,TRBV10-3,TRBD1,.,TGTGCCATCAGTCTACAGGGGGGGTATGGCTACACCTTC,CAISLQGGYGYTF
TRBJ1-4,TRBV9,.,.,TGTGCCAGCAGCGTGGCCGGGGGGGGGCGTAATGAAAAACTGTTTTTT,CASSVAGGGRNEKLFF
TRBJ1-1,TRBV27,.,.,TGTGCCAGCGGAGAGACCCCGGTCACTGAAGCTTTCTTT,CASGETPVTEAFF
TRBJ2-3,TRBV6-4,TRBD2,.,TGTGCCAGCAGTCCCACTAGCGGGGGTGGCGATACGCAGTATTTT,CASSPTSGGGDTQYF
TRBJ2-3,TRBV28,.,.,TGTGCCAGCAGCCCAGGGGTGGCTACGCAGTATTTT,CASSPGVATQYF
TRBJ2-5,TRBV27,.,.,TGTGCCAGCAGTCCTAGCCCCCCTAACAGGGAATTGTACCAAGAGACCCAGTACTTC,CASSPSPPNRELYQETQYF
TRBJ1-3,TRBV4-1,TRBD1,few,TGCGCCAGCAGCCAAGATCCTCTTTTGACAGGGCGCTCTGGAAACACCATATATTTT,CASSQDPLLTGRSGNTIYF
TRBJ1-1,TRBV19,.,.,TGTGCCAGTAGTATATGGGGGCTTGACACTGAAGCTTTCTTT,CASSIWGLDTEAFF
TRBJ2-3,TRBV6-4,TRBD1,.,TGTGCCAGCAGACCGGGACAGGGTACGGAGACAGATACGCAGTATTTT,CASRPGQGTETDTQYF
TRBJ2-7,TRBV25-1,.,.,TGTGCCAGCAGTGATGGCAGCTCCTACGAGCAGTACTTC,CASSDGSSYEQYF
TRBJ2-1,TRBV7-2,TRBD2,once,TGTGCCAGCAGCATCACTAGCGGGAGGGCCAATGAGCAGTTCTTC,CASSITSGRANEQFF
TRBJ1-6,TRBV4-1,.,.,TGCGCCAGCAGCCAAGATTGGAGGGTCAGCCATTCACCCCTCCACTTT,CASSQDWRVSHSPLHF
TRBJ1-4,TRBV5-1,TRBD1,.,TGCGCCAGCAGCTTGGTGGCTGGGACAGGAAATGAAAAACTGTTTTTT,CASSLVAGTGNEKLFF
TRBJ2-7,TRBV19,.,.,TGTGCCAGTAGCAGACCCACAGGTTCCTACGAGCAGTACTTC,CASSRPTGSYEQYF
TRBJ2-2,TRBV4-1,TRBD1,.,TGCGCCAGCTTGGACAGGGACACCGGGGAGCTGTTTTTT,CASLDRDTGELFF
TRBJ1-2,TRBV6-6,.,.,TGTGCCAGCAGTTTCCGACGGGGGGAGGTTTTGTATGGCTACACCTTC,CASSFRRGEVLYGYTF
TRBJ1-4,TRBV4-3,TRBD1,.,TGCGCCAGCAGCCCCGGACGAGGACAGGGGGCAGAAAAACTGTTTTTT,CASSPGRGQGAEKLFF
TRBJ2-7,TRBV27,TRBD2,.,TGTGCCAGCAGCCCCCGAGGCAGCGGGGGGACTACCTACGAGCAGTACTTC,CASSPRGSGGTTYEQYF
TRBJ1-1,TRBV19,.,few,TGTGCCAGTAGTATCCGATTCGGTACAGCCATGAACACTGAAGCTTTCTTT,CASSIRFGTAMNTEAFF
TRBJ2-1,TRBV5-8,TRBD2,.,TGTGCCAGCAGCCTCGGGAGGGTCTCCTACAATGAGCAGTTCTTC,CASSLGRVSYNEQFF
TRBJ2-2,TRBV5-6,.,.,TGTGCCAGCAGCTTGTACAGCACCGGGGAGCTGTTTTTT,CASSLYSTGELFF
TRBJ1-4,TRBV5-1,.,once,TGCGCCAGCGCCCTTCGCGGTGAAAAACTGTTTTTT,CASALRGEKLFF
TRBJ1-6,TRBV7-3,.,.,TGTGCCAGCAGCTTCAGGGGTCAGGATTCACCCCTCCACTTT,CASSFRGQDSPLHF
TRBJ2-1,TRBV10-3,.,.,TGTGCCATCAGAATCAGAGACTCTTACAATGAGCAGTTCTTC,CAIRIRDSYNEQFF
TRBJ2-1,TRBV10-3,.,.,TGTGCCATCCGTCTAGCAGAGAACTCCTACAATGAGCAGTTCTTC,CAIRLAENSYNEQFF
TRBJ1-4,TRBV19,.,.,TGTGCCAGTAACATTCCGGGTACGAATGAAAAACTGTTTTTT,CASNIPGTNEKLFF
TRBJ2-7,TRBV28,TRBD2,.,TGTGCCAGCAGCCTCCGGGCTAGCGGGAGTTACGAGCAGTACTTC,CASSLRASGSYEQYF
TRBJ2-7,TRBV28,TRBD1,few,TGTGCCAGCAGTTTTCAGGGGGCGCGGAGAGAGCAGTACTTC,CASSFQGARREQYF
TRBJ1-6,TRBV6-5,.,.,TGTGCCAGCAGCAACGACAGGCATTCACCCCTCCACTTT,CASSNDRHSPLHF
TRBJ2-7,TRBV11-2,.,.,TGTGCCAGCAGCTCAATCAGGGGATCCTACGAGCAGTACTTC,CASSSIRGSYEQYF
TRBJ2-7,TRBV30,.,.,TGTGCCTGGAGTGAGGGGGGGCCGTCCTACGAGCAGTACTTC,CAWSEGGPSYEQYF
TRBJ2-2,TRBV27,.,.,TGTGCCAGCAGTTTATCCGACTGGTATCAGAACACCGGGGAGCTGTTTTTT,CASSLSDWYQNTGELFF
TRBJ2-5,TRBV5-1,.,.,TGCGCCAGCAGCTTGGCAGGGGTCCAAGAGACCCAGTACTTC,CASSLAGVQETQYF
TRBJ2-1,TRBV5-1,TRBD2,.,TGCGCCAGCAGCCCGCAACGGGGGGGCCTAGTCGATGAGCAGTTCTTC,CASSPQRGGLVDEQFF
TRBJ2-7,TRBV11-2,TRBD2,.,TGTGCCAGCAGCTTAGAGATGACTAGCGGGGATCGGGGGGGGTCCTACGAGCAGTACTTC,CASSLEMTSGDRGGSYEQYF
TRBJ2-5,TRBV18,TRBD2,once,TGTGCCAGCCGCGGGACTAGCGGCTGGGAGACCCAGTACTTC,CASRGTSGWETQYF
TRBJ2-5,TRBV5-4,TRBD1,.,TGTGCCAGCAGCAAGGACAGGTTCATCCAAGAGACCCAGTACTTC,CASSKDRFIQETQYF
TRBJ2-1,TRBV2,TRBD2,.,TGTGCCACTCTAGCGGGGGGGCTCTATGAGCAGTTCTTC,CATLAGGLYEQFF
TRBJ2-1,TRBV4-2,TRBD2,.,TGTGCCAGCAGCCGACCGGGACTAGGTAATGATGAGCAGTTCTTC,CASSRPGLGNDEQFF
TRBJ2-1,TRBV7-3,.,.,TGTGCCAGCAGCGGCAGCAGGGGGGCCTACAATGAGCAGTTCTTC,CASSGSRGAYNEQFF
TRBJ2-1,TRBV11-2,TRBD2,once,TGTGCCAGCAGCTTAGATCCCGGGACTAGCAACAATGAGCAGTTCTTC,CASSLDPGTSNNEQFF
TRBJ2-5,TRBV13,TRBD1,.,TGTGCCAGCAGCTCGACAGGGCGGGAGACCCAGTACTTC,CASSSTGRETQYF